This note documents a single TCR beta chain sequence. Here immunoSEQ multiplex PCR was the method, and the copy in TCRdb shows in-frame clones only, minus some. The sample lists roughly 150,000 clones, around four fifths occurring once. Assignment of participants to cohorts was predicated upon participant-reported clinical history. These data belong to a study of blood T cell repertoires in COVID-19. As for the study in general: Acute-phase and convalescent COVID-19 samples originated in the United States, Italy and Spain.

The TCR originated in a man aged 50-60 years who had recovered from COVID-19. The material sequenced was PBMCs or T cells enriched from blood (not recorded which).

CDR3: CASSQATRGKNTEAFF. CDR3 nucleotide sequence: TGTGCCAGCAGCCAAGCGACTAGGGGAAAGAACACTGAAGCTTTCTTT. The gene calls are TRBV3-1 (or the pseudogene TRBV3-2) and TRBJ1-1; possible D gene TRBD1, 5 bases. This CDR3 is 16 amino acids long. Per germline, CDR1 LGHDT and CDR2 YNNKEL (reference sequence). V lost 1 base to trimming and J lost 1 base, with 13 bases between them.